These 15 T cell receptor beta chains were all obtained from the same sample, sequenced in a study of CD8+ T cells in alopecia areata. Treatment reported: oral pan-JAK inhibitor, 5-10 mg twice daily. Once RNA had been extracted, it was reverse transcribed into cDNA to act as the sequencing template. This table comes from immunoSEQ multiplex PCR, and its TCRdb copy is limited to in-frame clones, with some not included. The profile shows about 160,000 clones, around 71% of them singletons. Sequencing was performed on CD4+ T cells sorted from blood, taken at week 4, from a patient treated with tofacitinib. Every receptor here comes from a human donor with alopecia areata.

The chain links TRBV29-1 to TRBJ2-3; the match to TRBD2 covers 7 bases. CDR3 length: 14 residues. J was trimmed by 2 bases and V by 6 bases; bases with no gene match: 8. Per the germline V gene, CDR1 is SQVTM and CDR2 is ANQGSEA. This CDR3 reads CSVSGGSHTDTQYF. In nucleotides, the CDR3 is TGCAGCGTATCCGGGGGGAGTCACACAGATACGCAGTATTTT.

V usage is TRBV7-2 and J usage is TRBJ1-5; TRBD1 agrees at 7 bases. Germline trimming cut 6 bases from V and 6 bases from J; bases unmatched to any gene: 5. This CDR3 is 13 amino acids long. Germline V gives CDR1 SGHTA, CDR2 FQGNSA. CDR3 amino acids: CASSDRVTQPQHF. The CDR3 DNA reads TGTGCCAGCAGTGACAGGGTGACTCAGCCCCAGCATTTT. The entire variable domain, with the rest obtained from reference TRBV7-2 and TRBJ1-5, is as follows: GAGVSQSPSNKVTEKGKDVELRCDPISGHTALYWYRQSLGQGLEFLIYFQGNSAPDKSGLPSDRFSAERTGGSVSTLTIQRTQQEDSAVYLCASSDRVTQPQHFGDGTRLSIL.

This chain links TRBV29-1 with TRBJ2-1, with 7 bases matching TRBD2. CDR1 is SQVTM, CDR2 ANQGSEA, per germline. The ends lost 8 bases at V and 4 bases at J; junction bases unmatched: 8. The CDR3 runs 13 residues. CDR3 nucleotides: TGCAGCTTTTGGACTAGAACGTACAATGAGCAGTTCTTC. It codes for CSFWTRTYNEQFF.

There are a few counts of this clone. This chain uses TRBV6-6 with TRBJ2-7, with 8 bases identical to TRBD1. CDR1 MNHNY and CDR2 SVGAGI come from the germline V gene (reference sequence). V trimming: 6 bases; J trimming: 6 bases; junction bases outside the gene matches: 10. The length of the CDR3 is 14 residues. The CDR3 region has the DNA TGTGCCAGCAGCCACGGACAGGGTGGGGTCGAGCAGTACTTC. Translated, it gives CASSHGQGGVEQYF.

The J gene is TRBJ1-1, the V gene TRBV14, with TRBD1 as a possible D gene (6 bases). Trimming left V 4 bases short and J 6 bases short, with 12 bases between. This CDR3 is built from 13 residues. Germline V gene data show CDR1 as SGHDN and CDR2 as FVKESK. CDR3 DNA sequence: TGTGCCAGCAGCCCTGGGACAACCGCTGAAGCTTTCTTT. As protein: CASSPGTTAEAFF.

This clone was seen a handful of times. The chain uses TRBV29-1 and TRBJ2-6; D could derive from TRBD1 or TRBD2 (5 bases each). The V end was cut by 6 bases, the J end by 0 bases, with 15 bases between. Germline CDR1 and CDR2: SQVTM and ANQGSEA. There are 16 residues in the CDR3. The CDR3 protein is CSVGTAWGSGANVLTF. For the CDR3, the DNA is TGCAGCGTAGGGACGGCCTGGGGCTCTGGGGCCAACGTCCTGACTTTC.

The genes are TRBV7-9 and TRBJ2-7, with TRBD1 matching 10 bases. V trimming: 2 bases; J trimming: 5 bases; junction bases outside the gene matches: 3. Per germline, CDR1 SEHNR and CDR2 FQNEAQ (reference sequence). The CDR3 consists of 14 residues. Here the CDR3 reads CASSLIGQGDEQYF. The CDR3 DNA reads TGTGCCAGCAGCTTAATCGGACAGGGGGACGAGCAGTACTTC.

CDR3 region: CAWSVRRQGADQPQHF. In nucleotides, the CDR3 is TGTGCCTGGAGTGTACGGAGACAGGGGGCCGATCAGCCCCAGCATTTT. The chain combines TRBV30 with TRBJ1-5, with 10 bases aligning to TRBD1. V lost 0 bases and J lost 5; bases outside the gene matches: 7. CDR3 length equals 16 residues. Germline values: CDR1 GTSNPN, CDR2 SVGIG (reference sequence).

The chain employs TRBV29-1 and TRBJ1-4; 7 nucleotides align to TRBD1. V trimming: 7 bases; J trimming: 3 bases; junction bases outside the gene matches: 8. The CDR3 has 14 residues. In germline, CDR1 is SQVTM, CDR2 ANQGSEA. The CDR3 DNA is TGCAGCGCCGCCAAGACAGGGTCTAATGAAAAACTGTTTTTT. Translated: CSAAKTGSNEKLFF.

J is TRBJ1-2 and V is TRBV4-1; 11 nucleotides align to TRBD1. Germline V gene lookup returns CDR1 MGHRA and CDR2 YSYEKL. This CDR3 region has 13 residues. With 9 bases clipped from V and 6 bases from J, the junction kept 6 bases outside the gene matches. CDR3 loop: CASRGQGVDGYTF. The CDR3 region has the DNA TGCGCCAGTCGGGGACAGGGGGTGGATGGCTACACCTTC.

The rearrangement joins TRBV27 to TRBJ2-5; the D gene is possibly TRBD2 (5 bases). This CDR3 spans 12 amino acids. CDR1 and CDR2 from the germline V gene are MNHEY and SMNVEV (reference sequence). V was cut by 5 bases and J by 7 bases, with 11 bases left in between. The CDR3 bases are TGTGCCAGCAGTCGTGGACGGGGGACCCAGTACTTC. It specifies CASSRGRGTQYF.

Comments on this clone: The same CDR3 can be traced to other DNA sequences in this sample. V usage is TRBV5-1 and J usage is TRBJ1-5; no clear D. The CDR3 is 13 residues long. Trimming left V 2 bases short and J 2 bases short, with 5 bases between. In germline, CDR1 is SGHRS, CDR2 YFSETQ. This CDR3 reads CASSFGGNQPQHF. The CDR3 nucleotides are TGCGCCAGCAGCTTTGGGGGCAATCAGCCCCAGCATTTT.

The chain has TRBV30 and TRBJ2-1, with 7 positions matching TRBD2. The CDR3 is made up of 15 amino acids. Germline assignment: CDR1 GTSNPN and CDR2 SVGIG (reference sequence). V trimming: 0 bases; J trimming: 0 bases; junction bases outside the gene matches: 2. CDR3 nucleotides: TGTGCCTGGAGTGTAAGGACTAGCTCCTACAATGAGCAGTTCTTC. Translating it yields CAWSVRTSSYNEQFF.

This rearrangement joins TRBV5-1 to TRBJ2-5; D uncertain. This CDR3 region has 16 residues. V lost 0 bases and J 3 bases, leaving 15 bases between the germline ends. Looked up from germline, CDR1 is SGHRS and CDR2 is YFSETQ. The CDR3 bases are TGCGCCAGCAGCTTGGCTGTATCGGGCGGCGAAGAGACCCAGTACTTC. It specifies CASSLAVSGGEETQYF.

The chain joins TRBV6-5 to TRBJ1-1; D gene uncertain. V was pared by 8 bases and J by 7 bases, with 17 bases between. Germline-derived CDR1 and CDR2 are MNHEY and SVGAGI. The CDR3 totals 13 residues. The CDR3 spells CASSLGPLYEAFF. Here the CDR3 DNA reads TGTGCCAGCTCCTTAGGGCCACTTTATGAAGCTTTCTTT.